The 28 T cell receptor beta chains given below trace back to one sample, sequenced in a study of regulatory T cells in long-lasting Graves disease. Arm-PCR of CDR3 regions and iRepertoire HTBI primers were used to build TCR beta libraries. TCRdb reanalysed the multiplex PCR reads using MiXCR and keeps one entry per CDR3 protein. The table records hundreds of thousands of distinct CDR3 sequences, approximately 16% of them present only once. Stated time point: newly diagnosed GD, antithyroid drugs for less than 3 months. Scientists built the TCR library using RNA that was extracted from PBMCs. The sample was also linked to a second study, of T cells in Graves' hyperthyroidism and ophthalmopathy.

Sequenced here: peripheral blood mononuclear cells (PBMCs), sampled at new diagnosis, from a patient treated with antithyroid drugs. Receptors originate from a woman aged 35-60 years with Graves disease.

On this clonotype: The conserved final phenylalanine or tryptophan is absent from the CDR3, which likely points to a read error. This chain uses TRBV6-1 with TRBJ1-1; no clear D gene. The CDR3 is 13 residues long. Trimming pared 6 bases from V and 3 bases from J, leaving 11 bases between. Looked up from germline, CDR1 is MNHNS and CDR2 is SASEGT. CDR3 nucleotides: TGTGCCAGCAGCTTAGAGGTGCACACTGAAGCTTTCTCT. Its protein is CASSLEVHTEAFS.

The table lists this clonotype with a few counts. V gene TRBV9 combines with J gene TRBJ1-1; 7 bases are a match to TRBD1. The CDR3 has 13 residues. Per the germline V gene, CDR1 is SGDLS and CDR2 is YYNGEE. The ends lost 0 bases at V and 5 bases at J; junction bases unmatched: 1. CDR3 loop: CASSVGDRTEAFF. CDR3 coding DNA: TGTGCCAGCAGCGTAGGGGACAGAACTGAAGCTTTCTTT.

This clonotype was counted a few times. J is TRBJ1-4 and V is TRBV9; possible D gene TRBD1, 5 bases. V lost 0 bases and J 1 base, leaving 7 bases between the germline ends. Germline loops: CDR1 SGDLS, CDR2 YYNGEE. This CDR3 contains 15 residues. The CDR3 DNA reads as TGTGCCAGCAGCGTAGCAGACAGAACTAATGAAAAACTGTTTTTT. Encoded protein: CASSVADRTNEKLFF. The full variable domain, in which reference TRBV9 and TRBJ1-4 provide the parts outside the CDR3, is DSGVTQTPKHLITATGQRVTLRCSPRSGDLSVYWYQQSLDQGLQFLIQYYNGEERAKGNILERFSAQQFPDLHSELNLSSLELGDSALYFCASSVADRTNEKLFFGSGTQLSVL.

In its sample, this clonotype was seen many times. This chain joins TRBV20-1 and TRBJ1-1, with D possibly TRBD1 on 5 matching bases. Trimming removed 1 base at V and 4 bases at J, with 13 bases between. Germline V lookup: CDR1 DFQATT, CDR2 SNEGSKA (reference sequence). CDR3 length: 14 residues. In DNA, the CDR3 is TGCAGTGCTAGAGCATTCGGGGCCCTCACTGAAGCTTTCTTT. Its translation: CSARAFGALTEAFF.

There are many counts of this clonotype. The V call is TRBV2, the J call TRBJ2-7; maybe TRBD1 (6 bases). CDR1 is SNHLY and CDR2 is FYNNEI in the germline V gene. V gave up 7 bases and J gave up 2 bases, with 18 bases separating them. The CDR3 spans 15 residues. CDR3 sequence (DNA): TGTGCCAGCAAAGGGGGAACTATGACCCCCTACGAGCAGTACTTC. The encoded protein is CASKGGTMTPYEQYF.

This clonotype was observed at least ten times. The chain joins TRBV6-4 to TRBJ2-7; 8 nucleotides agree with TRBD1. CDR1 MRHNA and CDR2 SNTAGT come from the germline V gene. The ends lost 6 bases at V and 3 bases at J; junction bases unmatched: 4. This CDR3 has 13 amino acids. In DNA form, the CDR3 reads TGTGCCAGCAGGACAGGGGATGGCTACGAGCAGTACTTC. Protein product: CASRTGDGYEQYF.

In its sample, this clonotype was seen many times. The rearrangement joins TRBV2 to TRBJ1-4; 8 bases map to TRBD1. From germline, CDR1 is SNHLY and CDR2 FYNNEI. The V gene end was trimmed by 7 bases and the J gene end by 8 bases; junction bases not matched to a gene: 9. The length of the CDR3 is 14 residues. The CDR3 spells CASMVGTGREKLFF. CDR3 sequence (DNA): TGTGCCAGCATGGTTGGGACAGGACGGGAAAAACTGTTTTTT.

Concerning this clonotype itself: Being one base from a much bigger clone, this may be a read error. The CDR3 DNA reads as TGTGCCAGCAGCCTGGGACAGTGGGACACCGGGGAGCTGTTTTTT. Amino acids: CASSLGQWDTGELFF. The chain employs TRBV11-2 and TRBJ2-2, with 7 bases matching TRBD1. In germline, CDR1 is SGHAT, CDR2 FQNNGV. The J segment lost 3 bases and the V segment lost 5 bases, leaving 6 bases of the junction unmatched. The CDR3 contains 15 residues.

In regard to this clonotype: Mismatch with germline at one junction end may stem from a read error. The J gene is TRBJ1-3, the V gene TRBV15, with 7 bases matching TRBD1. CDR1 and CDR2 (germline): LNHNV, YYDKDF (reference sequence). The CDR3 covers 17 residues. In DNA form, the CDR3 reads TGTGCCTCCAGCAGAGGACAGGCAAGTTCCTCTGGAAACACCATATATTTT. Its translation: CASSRGQASSSGNTIYF. Complete variable domain (other parts from reference TRBV15 and TRBJ1-3): DAMVIQNPRYQVTQFGKPVTLSCSQTLNHNVMYWYQQKSSQAPKLLFHYYDKDFNNEADTPDNFQSRRPNTSFCFLDIRSPGLGDTAMYLCASSRGQASSSGNTIYFGEGSWLTVV.

This chain connects TRBV12-3 or TRBV12-4 to TRBJ2-7, with D maybe TRBD2 (5 bases). This CDR3 region has 15 residues. V dropped 6 bases and J dropped 4 bases, with 19 bases sitting between them. DNA of the CDR3: TGTGCCAGCAGCCCCTACCCGGGGAAGGGTTACGAGCAGTACTTC. Its translation is CASSPYPGKGYEQYF.

This clonotype has a handful of counts. The chain uses TRBV15 and TRBJ1-1; D call uncertain. Germline CDR1 LNHNV, CDR2 YYDKDF (reference sequence). Trimming removed 1 base from V and 5 bases from J, with 11 bases in between. This CDR3 is built from 14 residues. The CDR3 sequence is CATSRVAGRTEAFF. Here the CDR3 DNA reads TGTGCCACCAGCAGAGTGGCCGGGCGTACTGAAGCTTTCTTT.

This clonotype was counted many times. J is TRBJ2-5 and V is TRBV2; the match to TRBD2 covers 13 bases. Germline values: CDR1 SNHLY, CDR2 FYNNEI. This CDR3 has 15 amino acids. V trimming: 3 bases; J trimming: 2 bases; junction bases outside the gene matches: 0. The CDR3 sequence: CASSEGLAGQETQYF. For the CDR3, the DNA is TGTGCCAGCAGTGAGGGACTAGCGGGGCAAGAGACCCAGTACTTC.

This clonotype was recorded at least ten times. V and J are TRBV28 and TRBJ1-4; D is unresolved. This CDR3 region has 13 residues. Germline V lookup: CDR1 MDHEN, CDR2 SYDVKM. V dropped 7 bases and J dropped 8 bases, with 14 bases sitting between them. The CDR3 nucleotides read TGTGCCAGCATGCCGCGGAGGGAAGAAAAACTGTTTTTT. Its translation: CASMPRREEKLFF. Together with reference TRBV28 and TRBJ1-4, the CDR3 gives the full variable domain: DVKVTQSSRYLVKRTGEKVFLECVQDMDHENMFWYRQDPGLGLRLIYFSYDVKMKEKGDIPEGYSVSREKKERFSLILESASTNQTSMYLCASMPRREEKLFFGSGTQLSVL.

The sample holds many counts of this clonotype. The V gene is TRBV13, the J gene TRBJ1-6; 7 bases line up with TRBD1. From germline, CDR1 is PRHDT and CDR2 FYEKMQ (reference sequence). The CDR3 consists of 15 residues. With 6 bases clipped from V and 5 bases from J, the junction kept 7 bases outside the gene matches. DNA for the CDR3: TGTGCCAGCAGGTTAAAGGGGGCCAATAATTCACCCCTCCACTTT. Translated: CASRLKGANNSPLHF.

This clonotype was detected many times. The gene calls are TRBV28 and TRBJ1-2, with unresolved D. CDR1 MDHEN and CDR2 SYDVKM come from the germline V gene. Trimming took 7 bases from V and 5 from J, leaving 8 bases between them. The length of the CDR3 is 11 residues. Here the CDR3 DNA reads TGTGCCAGCACGTGGGGTTATGGCTACACCTTC. It is translated as CASTWGYGYTF.

This clonotype was picked up many times. V and J are TRBV12-3 or TRBV12-4 and TRBJ2-7, with D possibly being TRBD2 (7 bases). This CDR3 comprises 14 residues. Trimming removed 7 bases at V and 5 bases at J, with 18 bases between. CDR3: CASIKGGGSNEQYF. The CDR3 coding sequence is TGTGCCAGCATCAAAGGGGGGGGATCGAACGAGCAGTACTTC.

The rearrangement uses TRBV4-1 and TRBJ1-4, with TRBD1 matching over 8 bases. With V trimmed by 0 bases and J by 5 bases, 5 bases remained unmatched. Germline CDR1 MGHRA, CDR2 YSYEKL. This CDR3 comprises 16 residues. The CDR3: CASSQDRTGRNEKLFF. CDR3 in DNA: TGCGCCAGCAGCCAAGATCGGACAGGGCGAAATGAAAAACTGTTTTTT.

At least ten counts were recorded for this clonotype. J is TRBJ2-5 and V is TRBV2, with 11 nucleotides matching TRBD2. The CDR3 runs to 16 residues. V was pared by 1 base and J by 5 bases, with 6 bases of the junction left unmatched. Germline values: CDR1 SNHLY, CDR2 FYNNEI. DNA for the CDR3: TGTGCCAGCAGTGAAGTGTCTAGCGGGGGGCTGGAGACCCAGTACTTC. Protein product: CASSEVSSGGLETQYF.

The sample holds many counts of this clonotype. This chain joins TRBV27 and TRBJ2-1; no clear D gene. CDR1 is MNHEY and CDR2 is SMNVEV in the germline V gene (reference sequence). Trimming shortened V by 0 bases and J by 15 bases, and 21 bases separated the two germline ends. The CDR3 sequence is 15 residues long. The CDR3 here is CASSLSSGRGSRRFF. The CDR3 bases are TGTGCCAGCAGTTTATCCTCCGGGCGTGGCAGCCGGCGGTTCTTC.

This clonotype was seen more than once but under ten times. V and J are TRBV5-1 and TRBJ2-2, with D perhaps TRBD1 (8 bases). The CDR3 sequence is 16 residues long. V was cut by 3 bases and J by 7 bases, with 19 bases left in between. Looked up from germline, CDR1 is SGHRS and CDR2 is YFSETQ. Written as DNA, the CDR3 is TGCGCCAGCAGCTCTATTCGACAGGGGAGGGACGGGGAGCTGTTTTTT. Its translation: CASSSIRQGRDGELFF.

This chain joins TRBV4-1 and TRBJ1-4; TRBD1 is a possible D gene (5 bases). The germline V and J ends were trimmed by 2 bases and 4 bases, with 11 bases remaining between them. CDR3 length equals 15 residues. CDR1 is MGHRA, CDR2 YSYEKL, per germline. In nucleotides, the CDR3 is TGCGCCAGCAGCCAATTGGGGCGGAGTAATGAAAAACTGTTTTTT. It encodes CASSQLGRSNEKLFF.

V gene TRBV12-5 combines with J gene TRBJ2-3; no definite D call. Deletions cut 1 base from V and 4 bases from J, with 3 bases between. CDR3 length: 12 amino acids. Per the germline V gene, CDR1 is LGHNT and CDR2 is FRNRAP. The CDR3 DNA sequence: TGTGCTAGTGGTTTGGGGGCAGATACGCAGTATTTT. Translated, it gives CASGLGADTQYF.

This clonotype was picked up many times. The chain carries TRBV20-1 and TRBJ1-5; D call uncertain. This CDR3 is built from 14 residues. Trimming took 6 bases from V and 3 from J, leaving 15 bases between them. The germline CDR1 and CDR2 sequences are DFQATT and SNEGSKA (reference sequence). CDR3 nucleotide sequence: TGCAGTGCCGCGGACCCTGGTGCCAATCAGCCCCAGCATTTT. Protein: CSAADPGANQPQHF.

This clonotype was seen at least ten times. The genes are TRBV28 and TRBJ1-1; D is perhaps TRBD1 (6 bases). CDR3 size: 14 residues. Between the trimmed V and J ends, which lost 6 bases and 2 bases, there was a span of 13 bases. Looked up from germline, CDR1 is MDHEN and CDR2 is SYDVKM. CDR3 nucleotides: TGTGCCAGCAGCCCACAGGGCTTTAACACTGAAGCTTTCTTT. Translating gives CASSPQGFNTEAFF.

The chain couples TRBV27 to TRBJ2-5; D unresolved. Trimming stripped 7 bases from V and 0 bases from J, with 12 bases between. The V gene's germline CDR1 is MNHEY and CDR2 SMNVEV (reference sequence). The CDR3 is 14 residues long. The CDR3 sequence: CASKFTAYQETQYF. CDR3 DNA sequence: TGTGCCAGCAAGTTCACAGCGTACCAAGAGACCCAGTACTTC.

The chain carries TRBV12-3 or TRBV12-4 and TRBJ2-7; D may be TRBD1 or TRBD2 (6 bases each). CDR3 length equals 17 residues. The V end lost 3 bases, the J end lost 6 bases, and 24 bases lay between the germline ends. The CDR3 loop reads CASSFLIDRGRGGEQYF. CDR3 coding DNA: TGTGCCAGCAGTTTCCTAATAGATCGGGGCAGGGGAGGCGAGCAGTACTTC.

Comments on this clonotype: Mismatch with germline at one junction end may stem from a read error. V usage is TRBV7-6 and J usage is TRBJ1-3, with D perhaps TRBD1 (5 bases). This CDR3 comprises 14 residues. Germline CDR1 SGHVS, CDR2 FNYEAQ. The CDR3 bases are TGTGCCAGCAGCACAGACAGCTCTGGAAACGCCATATATTTT. Translation gives CASSTDSSGNAIYF.

The table lists this clonotype with many counts. The chain has TRBV15 and TRBJ2-6; D is ambiguous. The CDR3 is 14 residues long. Trimming left V 9 bases short and J 2 bases short, with 11 bases between. CDR1 is LNHNV, CDR2 YYDKDF, per germline (reference sequence). This CDR3 reads CATLPTTGANVLTF. The CDR3 DNA sequence: TGTGCCACTCTACCTACCACTGGGGCCAACGTCCTGACTTTC.